Below, 30 T cell receptor beta chains from the same sample are listed, as sequenced in a study of tumor-infiltrating lymphocytes in localized non-small cell lung cancer. Profiled with immunoSEQ multiplex PCR; TCRdb holds only in-frame clones, not every one. The table lists approximately 17,000 clones, around three quarters of them singletons, with 6.5% in the top ten. Input material: lung tumor tissue. The receptors were gathered from a human donor with non-small cell lung cancer.

The V gene is TRBV30, the J gene TRBJ2-3, with 7 bases lining up with TRBD2. Germline V gives CDR1 GTSNPN, CDR2 SVGIG (reference sequence). There are 15 residues in the CDR3. V was clipped by 0 bases and J by 0 bases; unmatched bases: 3. CDR3 DNA sequence: TGTGCCTGGAGTGTTACGGGGGGAAGCACAGATACGCAGTATTTT. Its protein is CAWSVTGGSTDTQYF.

The chain joins TRBV5-1 to TRBJ1-4; TRBD1 is a possible D gene (5 bases). V gave up 4 bases and J gave up 0 bases, with 13 bases separating them. The CDR3 is made up of 16 amino acids. Germline V lookup: CDR1 SGHRS, CDR2 YFSETQ. The CDR3 region has the DNA TGCGCCAGCAGCCCTGGGACGGTTGCAACTAATGAAAAACTGTTTTTT. It codes for CASSPGTVATNEKLFF.

The DNA for the CDR3 is TGTGCCAGCAGCCGCCAGGGGGGACAGGGTGGCACTGAAGCTTTCTTT. Translation: CASSRQGGQGGTEAFF. The rearrangement links TRBV11-3 to TRBJ1-1; TRBD1 matches at 9 bases. The V gene end was trimmed by 5 bases and the J gene end by 4 bases; junction bases not matched to a gene: 11. Germline loops: CDR1 SGHNT, CDR2 YENEEA. The CDR3 runs to 16 residues.

V gene TRBV15 combines with J gene TRBJ1-5; 7 bases line up with TRBD1. This CDR3 region has 16 residues. In germline, CDR1 is LNHNV, CDR2 YYDKDF (reference sequence). V trimming: 3 bases; J trimming: 7 bases; junction bases outside the gene matches: 12. DNA for the CDR3: TGTGCCACCAGCAGGGGGGGGACAGACAATACCCAGCCCCAGCATTTT. Its protein is CATSRGGTDNTQPQHF.

V gene TRBV5-6 combines with J gene TRBJ2-3; D may be TRBD1 (6 bases). Looked up from germline, CDR1 is SGHDT and CDR2 is YYEEEE. The CDR3 extends over 14 amino acids. V was shortened by 4 bases and J by 10 bases, with 19 bases between the two germline ends. This chain's CDR3 is CASSIGTPGMSQYF. The CDR3 nucleotides are TGTGCCAGCAGCATCGGGACACCGGGGATGTCGCAGTATTTT.

The chain uses TRBV5-1 and TRBJ1-1; no clear D gene. The CDR3 consists of 13 residues. V lost 3 bases, J lost 6 bases, and 12 bases lay in between. Germline-derived CDR1 and CDR2 are SGHRS and YFSETQ. For the CDR3, the DNA is TGCGCCAGCAGCTGGGCCCTTGAATCTGAAGCTTTCTTT. Residues: CASSWALESEAFF.

This CDR3 reads CASSLGIGGQAEAFF. For the CDR3, the DNA is TGCGCCAGCAGCTTAGGTATCGGGGGGCAAGCTGAAGCTTTCTTT. The V and J genes are TRBV5-1 and TRBJ1-1; D may be TRBD1 (6 bases). Per germline, CDR1 SGHRS and CDR2 YFSETQ. The CDR3 runs 15 residues. The V end was cut by 2 bases, the J end by 6 bases, with 17 bases between.

The sample holds a few counts of this clone. This chain joins TRBV6-5 and TRBJ1-2; TRBD1 aligns across 9 bases. The CDR3 is made up of 13 amino acids. V was pared by 6 bases and J by 6 bases, with 5 bases of the junction left unmatched. The germline V gene has CDR1 MNHEY and CDR2 SVGAGI. The CDR3 DNA reads TGTGCCAGCAGCCTACAGGGGGCGCATGGCTACACCTTC. Encoded protein: CASSLQGAHGYTF.

The chain links TRBV6-6 to TRBJ1-2; possible D gene TRBD1, 6 bases. Germline V lookup: CDR1 MNHNY, CDR2 SVGAGI (reference sequence). The CDR3 length is 16 residues. Deletions cut 2 bases from V and 7 bases from J, with 20 bases between. The CDR3 here is CASSYPASRGTGGYTF. The CDR3 region has the DNA TGTGCCAGCAGTTACCCCGCATCGAGGGGGACGGGTGGCTACACCTTC.

This clone has a handful of counts. This sequence joins TRBV5-4 and TRBJ2-7; 11 bases are shared with TRBD2. This CDR3 has 15 amino acids. Germline V gene sequence: CDR1 SGHNT, CDR2 YYREEE (reference sequence). The trim removed 4 bases at V and 2 bases at J, leaving 5 bases unmatched. The CDR3 loop is CASSIAGGEAYEQYF. CDR3 coding DNA: TGTGCCAGCAGCATAGCGGGGGGGGAGGCCTACGAGCAGTACTTC.

Concerning this clone itself: The limits of the CDR3 on the DNA are not certain, so only TCRdb's listed CDR3 is given. The chain has TRBV9 and TRBJ1-1. The germline V gene has CDR1 SGDLS and CDR2 YYNGEE. 14 amino acids form the CDR3, both terminal residues included. The chain's CDR3 is CASSVVGEGSLSFF.

The V and J genes are TRBV6-5 and TRBJ1-4; D possibly corresponds to TRBD1 (6 bases). Germline V gene sequence: CDR1 MNHEY, CDR2 SVGAGI. This CDR3 region has 16 residues. Trimming cost V 0 bases and J 7 bases, with 15 bases left between them. The CDR3 nucleotides are TGTGCCAGCAGTTACTCGAAGGGGGGTGGAGGTGAAAAACTGTTTTTT. It translates to CASSYSKGGGGEKLFF.

In this sample, this clone turned up a few times. This chain uses TRBV27 with TRBJ2-3, with 7 bases aligning to TRBD2. The CDR3 runs 14 residues. Trimming cost V 2 bases and J 4 bases; bases outside gene matches: 3. Germline-derived CDR1 and CDR2 are MNHEY and SMNVEV (reference sequence). The chain's CDR3 is CASSLGTIPDTQYF. CDR3 bases: TGTGCCAGCAGTTTAGGGACTATTCCAGATACGCAGTATTTT.

The table lists this clone with a count of one. CDR3 DNA sequence: TGTGCCAGCAGCTTATATCTAGCGGGAGGCTACGAGCAGTACTTC. Encoded protein: CASSLYLAGGYEQYF. This chain links TRBV5-8 with TRBJ2-7; 11 bases are shared with TRBD2. With 2 bases clipped from V and 3 bases from J, the junction kept 4 bases outside the gene matches. CDR1 and CDR2 (germline): SGHTS, YDEGEE. CDR3 size: 15 residues. The entire variable domain, with the rest obtained from reference TRBV5-8 and TRBJ2-7, is as follows: EAGVTQSPTHLIKTRGQQATLRCSPISGHTSVYWYQQALGLGLQFLLWYDEGEERNRGNFPPRFSGRQFPNYSSELNVNALELEDSALYLCASSLYLAGGYEQYFGPGTRLTVT.

The rearrangement joins TRBV30 to TRBJ1-4; a weak D match, TRBD1 (5 bases). Trimming left V 0 bases short and J 8 bases short, with 16 bases between. The CDR3 is 15 amino acids. Germline-derived CDR1 and CDR2 are GTSNPN and SVGIG (reference sequence). CDR3 sequence reads: CAWSVSPGPAEKLFF. Here the CDR3 DNA reads TGTGCCTGGAGTGTATCCCCAGGGCCCGCCGAAAAACTGTTTTTT.

The chain couples TRBV7-2 to TRBJ2-1, with 12 bases fitting TRBD2. J lost 8 bases, V lost 2 bases, and 13 bases had no gene match. CDR1 is SGHTA and CDR2 is FQGNSA in the germline V gene. CDR3 size: 18 residues. The CDR3 sequence is CASSLPWALAGGSDEQFF. The DNA of the CDR3 is TGTGCCAGCAGCTTACCTTGGGCACTAGCGGGGGGCTCCGATGAGCAGTTCTTC.

The CDR3 loop reads CASSMIRAGRTYEQYF. The CDR3 DNA reads as TGTGCCAGTAGTATGATAAGAGCGGGAAGGACCTACGAGCAGTACTTC. This chain joins TRBV19 and TRBJ2-7; 7 bases match TRBD2. J gave up 2 bases and V 3 bases, and 10 bases lay outside the gene matches. Per germline, CDR1 LNHDA and CDR2 SQIVND (reference sequence). The CDR3 loop spans 16 amino acids.

The chain recombines TRBV27 with TRBJ2-6; 9 bases match TRBD1. This CDR3 has 18 amino acids. Germline CDR1 MNHEY, CDR2 SMNVEV (reference sequence). J gave up 0 bases and V 3 bases, and 6 bases lay outside the gene matches. Here the CDR3 reads CASSFYGQGHSGANVLTF. DNA of the CDR3: TGTGCCAGCAGTTTTTATGGACAGGGGCACTCTGGGGCCAACGTCCTGACTTTC.

In this sample, this clone turned up a few times. V and J are TRBV6-5 and TRBJ1-1, with no clear D. The CDR3 has 15 amino acids. V lost 2 bases to trimming and J lost 0 bases, with 10 bases between them. Looked up from germline, CDR1 is MNHEY and CDR2 is SVGAGI. Here the CDR3 reads CASSYTSWLNTEAFF. The DNA of the CDR3 is TGTGCCAGCAGTTACACGTCGTGGTTGAACACTGAAGCTTTCTTT.

This rearrangement joins TRBV5-5 to TRBJ2-5, with D possibly TRBD1 on 5 matching bases. V shed 1 base and J shed 2 bases, with 9 bases lying between them. The germline V gene encodes CDR1 SGHKS and CDR2 YYEKEE (reference sequence). This CDR3 comprises 14 residues. CDR3 nucleotides: TGTGCCAGCAGCTTGCCCAGGGTGCAAGAGACCCAGTACTTC. Amino acids: CASSLPRVQETQYF.

The chain recombines TRBV23-1 with TRBJ2-7; the D gene is possibly TRBD2 (5 bases). Being an ORF, TRBV23-1 has a function that is uncertain. The CDR3 runs to 16 residues. V was trimmed by 0 bases and J by 1 base, leaving 13 bases between them. For the CDR3, the DNA is TGCGCCAGCAGTCAATCCGGGGTTGCGAGGTCCTACGAGCAGTACTTC. Residues: CASSQSGVARSYEQYF.

This chain joins TRBV18 and TRBJ1-2; possible D gene TRBD1, 6 bases. CDR1 KGHSH and CDR2 LQKENI come from the germline V gene. The CDR3 is 15 residues long. V was cut by 0 bases and J by 3 bases, with 11 bases left in between. Here the CDR3 DNA reads TGTGCCAGCTCACCACCCGGCCCAGGGGACTATGGCTACACCTTC. Residues: CASSPPGPGDYGYTF.

The chain recombines TRBV7-8 with TRBJ2-5, with D tentatively TRBD2 (6 bases). The CDR3 is 13 amino acids. V lost 4 bases, J lost 7 bases, and 13 bases lay in between. The V gene's germline CDR1 is SGHVS and CDR2 FQNEAQ. CDR3 region: CASSSSKEGTQYF. The CDR3 DNA reads TGTGCCAGCAGCTCTTCGAAGGAGGGGACCCAGTACTTC.

This chain uses TRBV18 with TRBJ1-1, with 7 bases lining up with TRBD1. The CDR3 totals 14 residues. From germline, CDR1 is KGHSH and CDR2 LQKENI. The V and J ends lost 5 bases and 1 base, in that order; junction bases with no gene match: 4. The CDR3 spells CASSGRQGNTEAFF. The CDR3, as DNA: TGTGCCAGCTCAGGTCGACAGGGGAACACTGAAGCTTTCTTT.

This clone was observed a few times. V gene TRBV7-2 combines with J gene TRBJ2-1; D might be TRBD2 (6 bases). The CDR3 sequence is 15 residues long. Germline V gene sequence: CDR1 SGHTA, CDR2 FQGNSA. V gave up 4 bases and J gave up 2 bases, with 12 bases separating them. Here the CDR3 reads CASSSNGSPYNEQFF. In nucleotides, the CDR3 is TGTGCCAGCAGCTCTAACGGGAGTCCCTACAATGAGCAGTTCTTC.

The chain joins TRBV6-6 to TRBJ2-1, with D tentatively TRBD1 or TRBD2 (5 bases each). Germline-derived CDR1 and CDR2 are MNHNY and SVGAGI (reference sequence). V lost 6 bases and J 0 bases, leaving 15 bases between the germline ends. This CDR3 has 16 amino acids. Written as DNA, the CDR3 is TGTGCCAGCAGAACAGGACTGGCCTACTCCTACAATGAGCAGTTCTTC. Amino acids: CASRTGLAYSYNEQFF.

This chain uses TRBV19 with TRBJ2-2; 7 nucleotides align to TRBD2. The ends lost 7 bases at V and 5 bases at J; junction bases unmatched: 10. From germline, CDR1 is LNHDA and CDR2 SQIVND (reference sequence). This CDR3 has 15 amino acids. This CDR3 is CASMSGGSFTGELFF. The CDR3 DNA follows: TGTGCCAGTATGAGTGGCGGGAGCTTTACCGGGGAGCTGTTTTTT.

The rearrangement uses TRBV5-6 and TRBJ2-5, with TRBD2 matching 9 bases. Trimming at V came to 3 bases and at J to 3 bases, leaving 9 bases not matched to a gene. The CDR3 has 16 residues. CDR1 and CDR2 (germline): SGHDT, YYEEEE. This CDR3 reads CASSSLGGRAEETQYF. The CDR3, as DNA: TGTGCCAGCAGCTCTTTGGGCGGGAGGGCCGAAGAGACCCAGTACTTC.

This clone is termed medium-sized. The chain joins TRBV29-1 to TRBJ1-1; D unclear. V was pared by 4 bases and J by 0 bases, with 3 bases between. Germline lookup yields CDR1 SQVTM and CDR2 ANQGSEA. The CDR3 consists of 11 residues. The CDR3 sequence is CSVAMNTEAFF. CDR3 sequence (DNA): TGCAGCGTTGCCATGAACACTGAAGCTTTCTTT.

The chain carries TRBV5-1 and TRBJ2-1, with D possibly matching TRBD1 (5 bases). The CDR3 length is 15 residues. Germline loops: CDR1 SGHRS, CDR2 YFSETQ. Trimming stripped 5 bases from V and 1 base from J, with 13 bases between. The CDR3, as DNA: TGCGCCAGCAGGAGGACATCCCAATCCTACAATGAGCAGTTCTTC. The encoded protein is CASRRTSQSYNEQFF.